A single sample is the source of the 26 T cell receptor beta chains below, sequenced in a study of blood T cell repertoires in COVID-19. This table comes from immunoSEQ multiplex PCR, and its TCRdb copy is limited to in-frame clones, with some not included. The table lists about 120,000 clones, about 86% of them singletons. The sample consisted of peripheral blood. The receptors here all came from a woman aged 50 to 65 with acute or convalescent COVID-19.

This clone has a single count. The chain uses TRBV6-2 or TRBV6-3 and TRBJ1-4; unclear D gene. CDR3 length: 15 residues. CDR1 and CDR2 (germline): MNHEY, SVGEGT. Trimming cost V 6 bases and J 3 bases, with 14 bases left between them. The CDR3 is CASSTQTWANEKLFF. The DNA for the CDR3 is TGTGCCAGCAGCACTCAGACTTGGGCTAATGAAAAACTGTTTTTT.

This chain connects TRBV15 to TRBJ2-5; D might be TRBD1 (8 bases). The CDR3 runs 17 residues. Deletions cut 1 base from V and 5 bases from J, with 20 bases between. Germline V gene data show CDR1 as LNHNV and CDR2 as YYDKDF (reference sequence). Here the CDR3 reads CATSRGVQGGYPETQYF. CDR3 nucleotides: TGTGCCACCAGCAGAGGTGTACAGGGGGGGTACCCGGAGACCCAGTACTTC. Looking up the rest from reference TRBV15 and TRBJ2-5 gives the full variable domain: DAMVIQNPRYQVTQFGKPVTLSCSQTLNHNVMYWYQQKSSQAPKLLFHYYDKDFNNEADTPDNFQSRRPNTSFCFLDIRSPGLGDTAMYLCATSRGVQGGYPETQYFGPGTRLLVL.

This chain links TRBV21-1 with TRBJ1-2; the table's D call, TRBD1, was not checked against the DNA. TRBV21-1 is flagged as a pseudogene. The CDR3 spans 13 residues. CDR3 nucleotide sequence: TGTGCCAGCCTAAGACAGGGGGCGCAGGGCTACACCTTC. It codes for CASLRQGAQGYTF.

The J gene is TRBJ2-7, the V gene TRBV7-9; perhaps TRBD1 as D (6 bases). The V gene lost 4 bases and the J gene lost 5 bases, with 15 bases spanning the gap. The germline V gene encodes CDR1 SEHNR and CDR2 FQNEAQ (reference sequence). The CDR3 runs to 14 residues. The CDR3 bases are TGTGCCAGCAGCTCCTCAGGGGAACAGGACGAGCAGTACTTC. Translated: CASSSSGEQDEQYF.

V and J are TRBV19 and TRBJ1-2; D unresolved. Looked up from germline, CDR1 is LNHDA and CDR2 is SQIVND (reference sequence). Trimming removed 8 bases at V and 4 bases at J, with 8 bases between. The CDR3 runs 11 residues. The CDR3 is CASVEGYGYTF. CDR3 nucleotide sequence: TGTGCCAGTGTGGAGGGCTATGGCTACACCTTC.

V and J are TRBV6-5 and TRBJ1-2; tentatively, D is TRBD1 (6 bases). This CDR3 comprises 14 residues. The V gene lost 5 bases and the J gene lost 8 bases, with 18 bases spanning the gap. Per the germline V gene, CDR1 is MNHEY and CDR2 is SVGAGI. In DNA form, the CDR3 reads TGTGCCAGCAGTCCCGCTTCGGGCGGGGGCGGCTACACCTTC. It is translated as CASSPASGGGGYTF.

V usage is TRBV5-4 and J usage is TRBJ1-1; 9 nucleotides line up with TRBD1. Germline V lookup: CDR1 SGHNT, CDR2 YYREEE (reference sequence). The trim removed 0 bases at V and 4 bases at J, leaving 4 bases unmatched. The CDR3 has 15 residues. CDR3 sequence: CASSLDRGLGTEAFF. The CDR3 region has the DNA TGTGCCAGCAGCTTGGACAGGGGGCTGGGCACTGAAGCTTTCTTT.

The chain's CDR3 is CASSPRTGYSYEQYF. Written as DNA, the CDR3 is TGTGCCAGTAGTCCAAGGACAGGGTACTCCTACGAGCAGTACTTC. The genes are TRBV19 and TRBJ2-7, with TRBD1 matching over 8 bases. The V gene's germline CDR1 is LNHDA and CDR2 SQIVND (reference sequence). The CDR3 spans 15 residues. J gave up 0 bases and V 5 bases, and 6 bases lay outside the gene matches.

The V gene is TRBV19, the J gene TRBJ2-2; D not resolved. CDR1 and CDR2 (germline): LNHDA, SQIVND (reference sequence). The V end lost 4 bases, the J end lost 6 bases, and 18 bases lay between the germline ends. This CDR3 contains 16 residues. The chain's CDR3 is CASSSGLLVGSGELFF. DNA for the CDR3: TGTGCCAGTAGTAGTGGCCTCCTAGTCGGATCCGGGGAGCTGTTTTTT.

This clone was recorded a few times. J is TRBJ2-2 and V is TRBV5-4; 12 nucleotides match TRBD2. After removal of 4 bases from V and 6 bases from J, the junction contained 4 bases not matched to a gene. From germline, CDR1 is SGHNT and CDR2 YYREEE (reference sequence). This CDR3 contains 15 residues. CDR3 bases: TGTGCCAGCAGCGCGGGACTAGCGGGTCCCGGGGAGCTGTTTTTT. This translates into CASSAGLAGPGELFF.

This chain links TRBV19 with TRBJ2-5; 7 nucleotides align to TRBD2. Losses at the gene ends were 10 bases for V and 5 bases for J; bases not matched to a gene: 10. This CDR3 has 13 amino acids. Per germline, CDR1 LNHDA and CDR2 SQIVND (reference sequence). Written as DNA, the CDR3 is TGTGCCACTGGAGTAGCGGGTCTTGAGACCCAGTACTTC. Translated: CATGVAGLETQYF.

V gene TRBV2 combines with J gene TRBJ2-1, with 12 bases matching TRBD2. Per the germline V gene, CDR1 is SNHLY and CDR2 is FYNNEI. Germline trimming cut 8 bases from V and 8 bases from J; bases unmatched to any gene: 13. This CDR3 has 16 residues. In DNA, the CDR3 is TGTGCCAGCCGCCATCCTCTAGCGGGAGGGCCCGATGAGCAGTTCTTC. Translated: CASRHPLAGGPDEQFF. Together with reference TRBV2 and TRBJ2-1, the CDR3 gives the full variable domain: EPEVTQTPSHQVTQMGQEVILRCVPISNHLYFYWYRQILGQKVEFLVSFYNNEISEKSEIFDDQFSVERPDGSNFTLKIRSTKLEDSAMYFCASRHPLAGGPDEQFFGPGTRLTVL.

The chain couples TRBV7-7 to TRBJ2-3, with TRBD2 identical over 8 bases. Germline V gene lookup returns CDR1 SSHAT and CDR2 FNYEAQ (reference sequence). The CDR3 spans 15 residues. The V and J ends lost 5 bases and 5 bases, in that order; junction bases with no gene match: 9. The CDR3 nucleotides read TGTGCCAGCAGCCCTATCGGGGGGGGCCGAGATACGCAGTATTTT. It is translated as CASSPIGGGRDTQYF.

This clone was found a few times. The rearrangement uses TRBV27 and TRBJ1-2, with 7 bases identical to TRBD1. V was clipped by 5 bases and J by 7 bases; unmatched bases: 4. CDR1 is MNHEY, CDR2 SMNVEV, per germline (reference sequence). The CDR3 covers 12 residues. The CDR3 spells CASSPHRGGYTF. The CDR3 DNA sequence: TGTGCCAGCAGTCCCCACAGGGGTGGCTACACCTTC.

The chain combines TRBV6-5 with TRBJ1-2; no clear D. CDR3 size: 14 residues. Germline V CDR1 and CDR2: MNHEY, SVGAGI. Trimming shortened V by 0 bases and J by 1 base, and 6 bases separated the two germline ends. In nucleotides, the CDR3 is TGTGCCAGCAGTTACTCGTACTTTAACTATGGCTACACCTTC. Translation gives CASSYSYFNYGYTF.

This clone was observed once. The chain couples TRBV6-2 or TRBV6-3 to TRBJ1-5, with D possibly matching TRBD1 (5 bases). V lost 4 bases, J lost 5 bases, and 12 bases lay in between. Germline V gives CDR1 MNHEY, CDR2 SVGEGT. The length of the CDR3 is 14 residues. The CDR3 bases are TGTGCCAGCAGTTCTGGACGGGGGGATCAGCCCCAGCATTTT. The encoded protein is CASSSGRGDQPQHF.

J is TRBJ1-2 and V is TRBV12-3 or TRBV12-4; possible D gene TRBD1, 5 bases. The V and J ends lost 6 bases and 4 bases respectively, with 12 bases between them. The CDR3 spans 13 residues. The CDR3 loop reads CASSWGRVYGYTF. The CDR3 DNA reads as TGTGCCAGCAGCTGGGGCAGGGTCTATGGCTACACCTTC.

This chain connects TRBV5-4 to TRBJ1-3; D not resolved. The CDR3 contains 15 residues. Trimming took off 3 bases at V and 0 bases at J, with 10 bases between the two ends. CDR1 and CDR2 from the germline V gene are SGHNT and YYREEE (reference sequence). CDR3 DNA sequence: TGTGCCAGCAGCTCAGGCGCCCTCTCTGGAAACACCATATATTTT. Encoded protein: CASSSGALSGNTIYF.

This chain uses TRBV18 with TRBJ1-2; D is perhaps TRBD1 (6 bases). Germline CDR1 KGHSH, CDR2 LQKENI. Trimming removed 3 bases from V and 8 bases from J, with 10 bases in between. The CDR3 length is 12 residues. CDR3 bases: TGTGCCAGCTCACCGCGACAGGAGGGCTACACCTTC. It codes for CASSPRQEGYTF.

The rearrangement links TRBV13 to TRBJ1-4; 7 positions match TRBD1. The length of the CDR3 is 16 residues. The germline gives CDR1 PRHDT, CDR2 FYEKMQ (reference sequence). The V segment lost 1 base and the J segment 4 bases; nucleotides outside the gene matches: 6. The CDR3 reads CASSLVEGQLNEKLFF. CDR3 coding DNA: TGTGCCAGCAGCTTAGTTGAGGGACAGCTTAATGAAAAACTGTTTTTT.

The J gene is TRBJ1-3, the V gene TRBV7-2; 9 bases map to TRBD1. J lost 3 bases, V lost 8 bases, and 5 bases had no gene match. The germline V gene encodes CDR1 SGHTA and CDR2 FQGNSA. The CDR3 runs 14 residues. As DNA, the CDR3 is TGTGCCAGCGGTACAGGGGGCTATGGAAACACCATATATTTT. Amino acids: CASGTGGYGNTIYF.

The rearrangement links TRBV10-3 to TRBJ2-2; 7 nucleotides agree with TRBD1. This CDR3 comprises 15 residues. Germline assignment: CDR1 ENHRY and CDR2 SYGVKD. V trimming: 3 bases; J trimming: 4 bases; junction bases outside the gene matches: 5. The CDR3 coding sequence is TGTGCCATCAGTGACGAACAGGGGACCACCGGGGAGCTGTTTTTT. It is translated as CAISDEQGTTGELFF.

This rearrangement joins TRBV5-1 to TRBJ2-5; TRBD2 agrees at 13 bases. Germline assignment: CDR1 SGHRS and CDR2 YFSETQ. The CDR3 spans 18 residues. V shed 0 bases and J 5 bases; nucleotides not matched to a gene: 10. The CDR3, as DNA: TGCGCCAGCAGCTTGGGGACTAGCGGGAGAAGGCTAGGGGAGACCCAGTACTTC. Protein sequence: CASSLGTSGRRLGETQYF.

This chain uses TRBV5-4 with TRBJ2-2; TRBD2 agrees at 9 bases. V was clipped by 4 bases and J by 8 bases; unmatched bases: 12. The CDR3 covers 16 residues. Germline CDR1 SGHNT, CDR2 YYREEE (reference sequence). CDR3 nucleotides: TGTGCCAGCAGCCGGGAGAATAGCGGGGGCCTGGGGGAGCTGTTTTTT. Translation gives CASSRENSGGLGELFF.

The V call is TRBV3-1 (or the pseudogene TRBV3-2), the J call TRBJ1-2; D is undetermined. The CDR3 runs to 15 residues. Germline V gene lookup returns CDR1 LGHDT and CDR2 YNNKEL (reference sequence). Trimming pared 4 bases from V and 7 bases from J, leaving 19 bases between. The CDR3, as DNA: TGTGCCAGCAGCCCTCAGTTGCAGATCTCTCTTGGCTACACCTTC. This gives the protein CASSPQLQISLGYTF.

This chain joins TRBV19 and TRBJ1-3, with 8 bases fitting TRBD1. CDR1 is LNHDA and CDR2 is SQIVND in the germline V gene (reference sequence). Trimming took 3 bases from V and 5 from J; bases not matched to a gene: 9. The CDR3 covers 16 residues. CDR3 coding DNA: TGTGCCAGTAGTATCCCCGGTGGACAGGGAAGAAACACCATATATTTT. Translating gives CASSIPGGQGRNTIYF.